One and the same sample provided the 14 T cell receptor beta chains below, sequenced in a study of PD-L1 blockade in urothelial cancer. The table came from immunoSEQ multiplex PCR; TCRdb's copy has only in-frame clones and leaves some out. The table records 38,000 or so clones, approximately 82% of them present only once. Sample: PBMCs, taken around atezolizumab (anti-PD-L1) treatment. Every receptor here comes from a man aged 55 to 70 with urothelial cancer.

The chain links TRBV19 to TRBJ2-7; D is uncertain. Germline-derived CDR1 and CDR2 are LNHDA and SQIVND (reference sequence). V was shortened by 9 bases and J by 4 bases, with 10 bases between the two germline ends. The CDR3 totals 11 residues. CDR3 nucleotide sequence: TGTGCCAGCGGAGCGCGGTACGAGCAGTACTTC. Protein: CASGARYEQYF.

The chain employs TRBV4-2 and TRBJ1-4, with 9 positions matching TRBD1. Germline lookup yields CDR1 LGHNA and CDR2 YNFKEQ. Trimming at V came to 1 base and at J to 5 bases, leaving 2 bases not matched to a gene. There are 15 residues in the CDR3. CDR3 bases: TGTGCCAGCAGCCAAGTGGGGACAGGGAATGAAAAACTGTTTTTT. Amino acid sequence: CASSQVGTGNEKLFF.

This rearrangement joins TRBV5-1 to TRBJ1-4; 9 nucleotides match TRBD1. CDR3 length equals 14 residues. The germline V gene has CDR1 SGHRS and CDR2 YFSETQ. V gave up 5 bases and J gave up 8 bases; unmatched junction bases: 7. CDR3 sequence reads: CASRSGTGSEKLFF. DNA for the CDR3: TGCGCCAGCAGGTCCGGGACAGGGTCAGAAAAACTGTTTTTT.

The chain carries TRBV5-4 and TRBJ2-2; weak D call: TRBD1 (5 bases). Trimming shortened V by 0 bases and J by 0 bases, and 9 bases separated the two germline ends. The germline CDR1 and CDR2 sequences are SGHNT and YYREEE (reference sequence). CDR3 length equals 16 residues. CDR3 in amino acids: CASSLDQGANTGELFF. DNA of the CDR3: TGTGCCAGCAGCTTGGATCAGGGCGCGAACACCGGGGAGCTGTTTTTT. The whole variable domain, remainder taken from reference TRBV5-4 and TRBJ2-2, is ETGVTQSPTHLIKTRGQQVTLRCSSQSGHNTVSWYQQALGQGPQFIFQYYREEENGRGNFPPRFSGLQFPNYSSELNVNALELDDSALYLCASSLDQGANTGELFFGEGSRLTVL.

The V gene is TRBV2, the J gene TRBJ1-1, with D perhaps TRBD1 (5 bases). Trimming took off 4 bases at V and 10 bases at J, with 16 bases between the two ends. CDR3 length: 13 amino acids. CDR1 SNHLY and CDR2 FYNNEI come from the germline V gene. CDR3 region: CASSARQTLRAFF. The CDR3 DNA sequence: TGTGCCAGCAGTGCAAGACAGACCCTTCGAGCTTTCTTT.

The gene calls are TRBV19 and TRBJ2-1; possibly TRBD2 for D (6 bases). Germline values: CDR1 LNHDA, CDR2 SQIVND (reference sequence). The CDR3 loop spans 14 amino acids. Trimming removed 8 bases from V and 3 bases from J, with 14 bases in between. The CDR3 DNA reads TGTGCCAGTGGTTGGGGACTCCACTACAATGAGCAGTTCTTC. Protein: CASGWGLHYNEQFF.

This chain links TRBV13 with TRBJ1-1; TRBD1 aligns across 7 bases. The CDR3 totals 16 residues. Germline lookup yields CDR1 PRHDT and CDR2 FYEKMQ (reference sequence). After removal of 4 bases from V and 3 bases from J, the junction contained 11 bases not matched to a gene. The CDR3 nucleotides are TGTGCCAGCAGCTCAAAAACTACAGGGGTTTACACTGAAGCTTTCTTT. Translated, it gives CASSSKTTGVYTEAFF.

V gene TRBV27 combines with J gene TRBJ1-5, with 7 bases that match TRBD1. The V gene end was trimmed by 5 bases and the J gene end by 2 bases; junction bases not matched to a gene: 3. CDR1 and CDR2 (germline): MNHEY, SMNVEV (reference sequence). The CDR3 loop spans 14 amino acids. CDR3 nucleotide sequence: TGTGCCAGCAGTCAAGACAGGGGCAATCAGCCCCAGCATTTT. This encodes CASSQDRGNQPQHF.

This clone came up once. This chain links TRBV4-2 with TRBJ1-3; D is unresolved. Germline-derived CDR1 and CDR2 are LGHNA and YNFKEQ. The V end was cut by 0 bases, the J end by 2 bases, with 17 bases between. The CDR3 sequence is 18 residues long. CDR3 DNA sequence: TGTGCCAGCAGCCAAGAACCCCTTCGGTCTAGTCCTGGAAACACCATATATTTT. The encoded protein is CASSQEPLRSSPGNTIYF.

The rearrangement uses TRBV27 and TRBJ2-4; D is perhaps TRBD1 (7 bases). V lost 6 bases, J lost 1 base, and 19 bases lay in between. The length of the CDR3 is 17 residues. Germline loops: CDR1 MNHEY, CDR2 SMNVEV (reference sequence). CDR3 nucleotides: TGTGCCAGCAGACTGGAGGGGGCCGGGTCGGCCAAAAACATTCAGTACTTC. Translating gives CASRLEGAGSAKNIQYF.

This clone showed up just a few times. The chain is built from TRBV28 and TRBJ1-5, with D hard to call. V shed 5 bases and J shed 0 bases, with 8 bases lying between them. The length of the CDR3 is 14 residues. Germline values: CDR1 MDHEN, CDR2 SYDVKM. The CDR3: CASSRGGSNQPQHF. The CDR3 nucleotides are TGTGCCAGCAGTCGGGGAGGTAGCAATCAGCCCCAGCATTTT.

The chain joins TRBV6-6 to TRBJ1-5, with D unclear. The CDR3 length is 13 residues. V lost 8 bases, J lost 2 bases, and 10 bases lay in between. Per germline, CDR1 MNHNY and CDR2 SVGAGI (reference sequence). CDR3: CASATSGNQPQHF. The CDR3 nucleotides are TGTGCCAGCGCCACGTCGGGCAATCAGCCCCAGCATTTT.

For the CDR3, the DNA is TGTGCCAGTAGCCGAAGAACAGGGGGCGAGAAAAAACTGTTTTTT. It specifies CASSRRTGGEKKLFF. V and J are TRBV19 and TRBJ1-4; TRBD1 agrees at 9 bases. The CDR3 is made up of 15 amino acids. From germline, CDR1 is LNHDA and CDR2 SQIVND (reference sequence). V shed 6 bases and J 9 bases; nucleotides not matched to a gene: 11.

The chain is built from TRBV7-9 and TRBJ2-2; the D gene is possibly TRBD2 (5 bases). Germline values: CDR1 SEHNR, CDR2 FQNEAQ (reference sequence). V was shortened by 5 bases and J by 0 bases, with 13 bases between the two germline ends. The CDR3 contains 16 residues. As DNA, the CDR3 is TGTGCCAGCAGCCTCCTCGGCGGGTCGAACACCGGGGAGCTGTTTTTT. Protein product: CASSLLGGSNTGELFF.